The T cell receptor beta chain under discussion was sequenced for a study of cytomegalovirus exposure and HLA in healthy donors. This clone has more than one count but fewer than ten. The antigen is not known. V was shortened by 5 bases and J by 7 bases, with 12 bases between the two germline ends. Germline loops: CDR1 SGHDN, CDR2 FVKESK. The CDR3 sequence is 14 residues long. The PCR used 60 Vbeta and 13 Jbeta primers. Some clones are missing from TCRdb's copy, which holds only in-frame ones; the method was immunoSEQ multiplex PCR. The sample shows approximately 170,000 clones, roughly 88% of them seen only once. Findings of the study overall: Likely technical artifact: a cluster of highly shared sequence variants. TCR beta V- and J-gene trimming, according to a later analysis, was linked to a missense DCLRE1C variant. A classifier reportedly called cytomegalovirus status with high sensitivity and specificity.

Sequencing used PBMCs. The source of this sequence is a boy between 2 and 10 years old in good health and CMV-seronegative. The chain couples TRBV14 to TRBJ1-6; D may be TRBD1 (6 bases). DNA of the CDR3: TGTGCCAGCAGCTCACGACAGGTAAATTCACCCCTCCACTTT. Protein sequence: CASSSRQVNSPLHF. Based on the CDR3 plus reference TRBV14 and TRBJ1-6, the full variable domain is EAGVTQFPSHSVIEKGQTVTLRCDPISGHDNLYWYRRVMGKEIKFLLHFVKESKQDESGMPNNRFLAERTGGTYSTLKVQPAELEDSGVYFCASSSRQVNSPLHFGNGTRLTVT.